The 26 T cell receptor beta chains below all came from one sample that was sequenced in a study of shared clonotypes between healthy human individuals. Selected positively for CCR7 and CD45RO-negative, naive CD8 cells excluded terminally differentiated effector memory CD45RA+ cells. Libraries were prepared by immunoSEQ multiplex PCR; TCRdb keeps only in-frame clonotypes and omits some of them. The table includes fewer than 1 million clones, 96% detected once. The sequencing sample was made of naive CD8+ T cells sorted from blood. These receptors came from a man aged 25 to 45 in good health.

The chain couples TRBV30 to TRBJ1-4; D gene uncertain. V dropped 7 bases and J dropped 7 bases, with 10 bases sitting between them. This CDR3 is 11 amino acids long. Germline V gene lookup returns CDR1 GTSNPN and CDR2 SVGIG (reference sequence). The CDR3 region is CASRFGEKLFF. The CDR3 nucleotides read TGTGCCTCCAGATTTGGTGAAAAACTGTTTTTT.

This chain connects TRBV28 to TRBJ2-7; 8 bases are a match to TRBD2. The CDR3 has 14 amino acids. J gave up 2 bases and V 8 bases, and 8 bases lay outside the gene matches. Germline V gives CDR1 MDHEN, CDR2 SYDVKM. Here the CDR3 reads CASSAGGVPYEQYF. CDR3 bases: TGTGCCAGCTCCGCGGGAGGCGTCCCCTACGAGCAGTACTTC.

The chain couples TRBV11-2 to TRBJ1-2, with D perhaps matching TRBD1 (5 bases). Germline V gene sequence: CDR1 SGHAT, CDR2 FQNNGV. V shed 6 bases and J shed 3 bases, with 17 bases lying between them. The CDR3 consists of 15 residues. The CDR3, as DNA: TGTGCCAGCAGAGTCCAGGGAAAGATCGACTATGGCTACACCTTC. Protein sequence: CASRVQGKIDYGYTF.

The chain joins TRBV14 to TRBJ2-1, with 8 positions matching TRBD2. The CDR3 spans 13 residues. The germline gives CDR1 SGHDN, CDR2 FVKESK. The trim removed 5 bases at V and 3 bases at J, leaving 0 bases unmatched. The DNA of the CDR3 is TGTGCCAGCAGCGGGACTAGCTACAATGAGCAGTTCTTC. Protein: CASSGTSYNEQFF.

Here the CDR3 DNA reads TGTGCCAGCAGCAAACCCCGGGACCAAGCCAAAAACATTCAGTACTTC. This translates into CASSKPRDQAKNIQYF. V and J are TRBV21-1 and TRBJ2-4. TRBV21-1 is an annotated pseudogene. The CDR3 is made up of 16 amino acids.

The gene calls are TRBV10-3 and TRBJ2-7; 12 nucleotides align to TRBD2. The length of the CDR3 is 15 residues. Germline CDR1 reads ENHRY; CDR2 reads SYGVKD. With 0 bases clipped from V and 5 bases from J, the junction kept 2 bases outside the gene matches. CDR3 amino acids: CAISESRTSGNEQYF. The CDR3 coding sequence is TGTGCCATCAGTGAGTCCCGGACTAGCGGGAACGAGCAGTACTTC.

The rearrangement links TRBV6-5 to TRBJ2-6; D is unresolved. V dropped 5 bases and J dropped 0 bases, with 8 bases sitting between them. In germline, CDR1 is MNHEY, CDR2 SVGAGI. The CDR3 covers 15 residues. In nucleotides, the CDR3 is TGTGCCAGCAGTCAAGACCCCTCTGGGGCCAACGTCCTGACTTTC. Amino acids: CASSQDPSGANVLTF.

This clone has a single count. The chain carries TRBV13 and TRBJ2-3; maybe TRBD2 (6 bases). The CDR3 contains 14 residues. V was cut by 4 bases and J by 0 bases, with 8 bases left in between. The germline CDR1 and CDR2 sequences are PRHDT and FYEKMQ (reference sequence). DNA of the CDR3: TGTGCCAGCAGCTCAGGAGGGAGCACAGATACGCAGTATTTT. Its protein is CASSSGGSTDTQYF.

The chain couples TRBV5-1 to TRBJ2-7; D is unresolved. The CDR3 is 13 residues long. CDR1 is SGHRS and CDR2 is YFSETQ in the germline V gene. Between the trimmed V and J ends, which lost 3 bases and 7 bases, there was a span of 14 bases. The CDR3 bases are TGCGCCAGCAGCTCCGAGCCCCTTCGTGAGCAGTACTTC. Its protein product is CASSSEPLREQYF.

The V call is TRBV29-1, the J call TRBJ2-1; D is ambiguous. V shed 6 bases and J shed 2 bases, with 5 bases lying between them. This CDR3 spans 11 amino acids. Germline CDR1 is SQVTM and CDR2 is ANQGSEA. The CDR3 DNA reads TGCAGCGTCCCTACCTACAATGAGCAGTTCTTC. Protein: CSVPTYNEQFF.

The V gene is TRBV28, the J gene TRBJ2-1; D is possibly TRBD2 (5 bases). CDR1 and CDR2 from the germline V gene are MDHEN and SYDVKM. CDR3 length: 15 residues. Trimming took 5 bases from V and 0 from J, leaving 11 bases between them. The CDR3 region is CASSPSGNSYNEQFF. The CDR3 nucleotides are TGTGCCAGCAGTCCGAGCGGAAACTCCTACAATGAGCAGTTCTTC.

This sequence joins TRBV7-9 and TRBJ2-7; D may be TRBD1 (6 bases). The germline gives CDR1 SEHNR, CDR2 FQNEAQ (reference sequence). Trimming stripped 10 bases from V and 9 bases from J, with 13 bases between. The CDR3 covers 10 residues. CDR3 protein: CAIRGPGQYF. The CDR3 nucleotides are TGTGCCATCAGGGGCCCTGGGCAGTACTTC.

The gene calls are TRBV29-1 and TRBJ2-1; 11 positions match TRBD1. The junction had 14 bases not matched to a gene; V was cut back by 6 bases and J by 7 bases. The CDR3 spans 16 residues. From germline, CDR1 is SQVTM and CDR2 ANQGSEA. The DNA for the CDR3 is TGCAGCGTGCGGACTATAAACGGACAGGGGGCTAATGAGCAGTTCTTC. This sequence encodes CSVRTINGQGANEQFF.

V usage is TRBV4-2 and J usage is TRBJ1-5; 10 bases are a match to TRBD1. V lost 0 bases, J lost 4 bases, and 6 bases stayed unmatched. The V gene's germline CDR1 is LGHNA and CDR2 YNFKEQ. The CDR3 spans 17 residues. CDR3 bases: TGTGCCAGCAGCCAAGACCGGACAGGGGGTGGTAATCAGCCCCAGCATTTT. Amino acid sequence: CASSQDRTGGGNQPQHF.

The chain recombines TRBV5-1 with TRBJ2-1; TRBD2 aligns across 11 bases. The CDR3 length is 16 residues. The junction had 11 bases not matched to a gene; V was cut back by 4 bases and J by 8 bases. The germline V gene encodes CDR1 SGHRS and CDR2 YFSETQ. This CDR3 is CASSPPTSGTGDEQFF. The CDR3 region has the DNA TGCGCCAGCAGCCCCCCGACTAGCGGGACGGGGGATGAGCAGTTCTTC.

This chain joins TRBV4-2 and TRBJ1-2; D is uncertain. CDR1 is LGHNA, CDR2 YNFKEQ, per germline. V was clipped by 0 bases and J by 1 base, with 12 bases between them. This CDR3 is built from 16 residues. The CDR3 DNA reads TGTGCCAGCAGCCAAGAGATTAGCAACAGTAACTATGGCTACACCTTC. It encodes CASSQEISNSNYGYTF.

This clone was picked up one time. This rearrangement joins TRBV27 to TRBJ2-2, with D uncertain. The CDR3 totals 13 residues. V dropped 3 bases and J dropped 4 bases, with 6 bases sitting between them. In germline, CDR1 is MNHEY, CDR2 SMNVEV (reference sequence). The CDR3 loop reads CASSFGSTGELFF. CDR3 sequence (DNA): TGTGCCAGCAGTTTCGGGTCCACCGGGGAGCTGTTTTTT.

This chain joins TRBV5-4 and TRBJ2-7; TRBD2 matches 7 bases. Unmatched junction bases numbered 11, after V lost 4 bases and J lost 1 base. This CDR3 spans 16 amino acids. Germline CDR1 reads SGHNT; CDR2 reads YYREEE (reference sequence). CDR3 coding DNA: TGTGCCAGCAGCGCAATCGGGTCTAGCGGTTCCTACGAGCAGTACTTC. Its protein product is CASSAIGSSGSYEQYF.

The J gene is TRBJ2-7, the V gene TRBV11-2; 7 bases align to TRBD2. The CDR3 totals 14 residues. V gave up 6 bases and J gave up 5 bases; unmatched junction bases: 10. Per germline, CDR1 SGHAT and CDR2 FQNNGV. CDR3 protein: CASRKSGTLDEQYF. The CDR3 nucleotides are TGTGCCAGCAGGAAGAGCGGGACCCTAGACGAGCAGTACTTC.

The rearrangement links TRBV30 to TRBJ2-2; unclear D gene. The CDR3 runs 14 residues. Germline V lookup: CDR1 GTSNPN, CDR2 SVGIG (reference sequence). V was pared by 7 bases and J by 6 bases, with 18 bases between. CDR3 in amino acids: CASYNPAQAGELFF. The CDR3 nucleotides read TGTGCCTCTTACAATCCGGCACAAGCCGGGGAGCTGTTTTTT. Based on the CDR3 plus reference TRBV30 and TRBJ2-2, the full variable domain is SQTIHQWPATLVQPVGSPLSLECTVEGTSNPNLYWYRQAAGRGLQLLFYSVGIGQISSEVPQNLSASRPQDRQFILSSKKLLLSDSGFYLCASYNPAQAGELFFGEGSRLTVL.

V and J are TRBV27 and TRBJ2-1; perhaps TRBD2 as D (5 bases). Trimming shortened V by 0 bases and J by 3 bases, and 12 bases separated the two germline ends. This CDR3 spans 16 amino acids. The germline gives CDR1 MNHEY, CDR2 SMNVEV (reference sequence). CDR3 coding DNA: TGTGCCAGCAGTTTATCGAATGTGGGAGTCTACAATGAGCAGTTCTTC. As protein: CASSLSNVGVYNEQFF.

The count of this clone is one. The V call is TRBV9, the J call TRBJ2-7, with 12 nucleotides matching TRBD2. The germline V gene encodes CDR1 SGDLS and CDR2 YYNGEE. Losses at the gene ends were 4 bases for V and 4 bases for J; bases not matched to a gene: 9. The CDR3 has 16 amino acids. CDR3 in amino acids: CASSLGLAGAAYEQYF. The CDR3, as DNA: TGTGCCAGCAGCTTGGGACTAGCGGGTGCTGCGTACGAGCAGTACTTC. The full variable domain, with the rest looked up from reference TRBV9 and TRBJ2-7, is DSGVTQTPKHLITATGQRVTLRCSPRSGDLSVYWYQQSLDQGLQFLIQYYNGEERAKGNILERFSAQQFPDLHSELNLSSLELGDSALYFCASSLGLAGAAYEQYFGPGTRLTVT.

This rearrangement joins TRBV2 to TRBJ2-3; 7 positions agree with TRBD1. The germline CDR1 and CDR2 sequences are SNHLY and FYNNEI. The CDR3 is 14 amino acids. J gave up 0 bases and V 3 bases, and 0 bases lay outside the gene matches. The CDR3 is CASSDRGSTDTQYF. For the CDR3, the DNA is TGTGCCAGCAGTGACAGGGGGAGCACAGATACGCAGTATTTT.

J is TRBJ2-1 and V is TRBV18; 10 bases line up with TRBD1. V lost 0 bases, J lost 1 base, and 0 bases stayed unmatched. The germline V gene encodes CDR1 KGHSH and CDR2 LQKENI. This CDR3 region has 16 residues. CDR3 sequence: CASSPPGQGSYNEQFF. The CDR3 coding sequence is TGTGCCAGCTCACCACCGGGACAGGGGTCCTACAATGAGCAGTTCTTC. The full variable domain, completed using reference TRBV18 and TRBJ2-1, is NAGVMQNPRHLVRRRGQEARLRCSPMKGHSHVYWYRQLPEEGLKFMVYLQKENIIDESGMPKERFSAEFPKEGPSILRIQQVVRGDSAAYFCASSPPGQGSYNEQFFGPGTRLTVL.

The V gene is TRBV27, the J gene TRBJ1-2; possible D gene TRBD1, 5 bases. V was pared by 8 bases and J by 8 bases, with 18 bases between. This CDR3 contains 13 residues. Germline-derived CDR1 and CDR2 are MNHEY and SMNVEV (reference sequence). Written as DNA, the CDR3 is TGTGCCAGCGCTCGGGGAGCAGGGTGGGGCTACACCTTC. It codes for CASARGAGWGYTF.

V is TRBV7-9 and J is TRBJ2-3; no definite D call. Germline CDR1 reads SEHNR; CDR2 reads FQNEAQ (reference sequence). Between the trimmed V and J ends, which lost 6 bases and 0 bases, there was a span of 16 bases. The CDR3 is 16 residues long. CDR3 sequence: CASSPPTTLSTDTQYF. The CDR3 nucleotides read TGTGCCAGCAGTCCCCCGACAACCCTAAGCACAGATACGCAGTATTTT.